This TCR beta chain was observed in a study of molecular identifiers for immune sequencing clone quantification. On the study more broadly: For replicates, RNA isolated from approximately 22,000 or 94,000 naive CD8 cells was divided into five portions, of which four were sequenced. Notes on the study in general: For highly expanded clones, sizes could be underestimated when identical TCR molecules share a barcode.

CD8+CD4-CCR7+CD45RA+ sorting gave the naive CD8 T cells. About this clonotype: Antigen specificity is unknown.

Via MiXCR, TCRdb re-called the PCR reads, giving one row per CDR3 protein. This repertoire shows about half a million distinct CDR3 sequences, approximately 25% found once; its top ten account for 0.7% to 0.9%. V lost 3 bases and J 5 bases, leaving 13 bases between the germline ends. This CDR3 has 14 amino acids. The germline CDR1 and CDR2 sequences are MRHNA and SNTAGT. The J gene is TRBJ1-1, the V gene TRBV6-4, with D unclear. The origin of this receptor is a human donor in good health. Some libraries in this study had Jurkat cell RNA spiked in. The specimen was naive CD8+ T cells from blood, with Jurkat cell RNA spiked in. The subset denotes: FACS-sorted CD8+CD4-CCR7+CD45RA+ naive T cells. The CDR3 sequence: CASSEVFLRTEAFF. The CDR3, as DNA: TGTGCCAGCAGTGAGGTTTTTTTGAGGACTGAAGCTTTCTTT.